This T cell receptor (beta chain) was profiled in a study of control samples from healthy donors and cancer patients. CDR1 and CDR2 from the germline V gene are SGHNT and YENEEA. Trimming removed 3 bases from V and 8 bases from J; junction bases left unmatched: 6. This CDR3 region has 13 residues. Profiled with immunoSEQ multiplex PCR; TCRdb holds only in-frame clones, not every one. The sample comprises over 150,000 clones, approximately 94% of which are singletons, and 1.3% to 1.5% rests with the top ten. This clone was recorded once. The sequenced sample consisted of blood. This TCR derives from a woman aged 18-29 years in good health. The chain has TRBV11-3 and TRBJ1-2; the match to TRBD1 covers 7 bases. This CDR3 is CASSLTGLDGYTF. CDR3 in DNA: TGTGCCAGCAGCTTGACAGGGCTCGACGGCTACACCTTC. Based on the CDR3 plus reference TRBV11-3 and TRBJ1-2, the full variable domain is EAGVVQSPRYKIIEKKQPVAFWCNPISGHNTLYWYLQNLGQGPELLIRYENEEAVDDSQLPKDRFSAERLKGVDSTLKIQPAELGDSAVYLCASSLTGLDGYTFGSGTRLTVV.